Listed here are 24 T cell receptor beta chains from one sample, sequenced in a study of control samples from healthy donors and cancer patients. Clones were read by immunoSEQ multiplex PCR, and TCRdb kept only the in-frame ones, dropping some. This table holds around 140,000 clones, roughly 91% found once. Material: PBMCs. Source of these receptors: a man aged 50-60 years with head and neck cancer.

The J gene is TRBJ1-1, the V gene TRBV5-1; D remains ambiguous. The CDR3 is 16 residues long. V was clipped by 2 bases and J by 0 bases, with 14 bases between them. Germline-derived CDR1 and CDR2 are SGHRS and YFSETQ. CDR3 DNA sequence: TGCGCCAGCAGCTTAGGGAATTCGGGAATGAACACTGAAGCTTTCTTT. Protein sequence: CASSLGNSGMNTEAFF. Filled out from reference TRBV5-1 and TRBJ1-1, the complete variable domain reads KAGVTQTPRYLIKTRGQQVTLSCSPISGHRSVSWYQQTPGQGLQFLFEYFSETQRNKGNFPGRFSGRQFSNSRSEMNVSTLELGDSALYLCASSLGNSGMNTEAFFGQGTRLTVV.

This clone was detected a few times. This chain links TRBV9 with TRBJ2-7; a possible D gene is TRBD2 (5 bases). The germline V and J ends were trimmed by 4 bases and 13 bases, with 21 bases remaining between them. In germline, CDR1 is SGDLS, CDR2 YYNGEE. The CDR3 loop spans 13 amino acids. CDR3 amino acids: CASSPNRGGNCYF. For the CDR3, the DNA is TGTGCCAGCAGCCCCAACCGAGGAGGCAATTGTTACTTC.

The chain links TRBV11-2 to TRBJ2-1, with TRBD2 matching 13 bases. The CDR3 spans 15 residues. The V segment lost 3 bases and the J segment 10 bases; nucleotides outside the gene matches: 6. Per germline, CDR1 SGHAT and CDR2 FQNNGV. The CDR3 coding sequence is TGTGCCAGCAGCTTCGGACTAGCGGGAGTAGAAGAGCAGTTCTTC. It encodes CASSFGLAGVEEQFF.

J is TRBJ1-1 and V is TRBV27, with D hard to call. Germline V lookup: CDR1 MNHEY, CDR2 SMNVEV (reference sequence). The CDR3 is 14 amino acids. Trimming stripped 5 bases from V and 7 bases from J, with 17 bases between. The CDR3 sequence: CASSPATSRVEAFF. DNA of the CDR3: TGTGCCAGCAGTCCCGCGACCTCTCGGGTTGAAGCTTTCTTT.

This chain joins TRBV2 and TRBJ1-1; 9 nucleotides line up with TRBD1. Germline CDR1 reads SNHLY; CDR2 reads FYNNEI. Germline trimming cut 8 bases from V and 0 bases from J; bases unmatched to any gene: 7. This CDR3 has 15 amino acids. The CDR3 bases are TGTGCCAGCCCCCAACAGGGGGCTCTGAACACTGAAGCTTTCTTT. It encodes CASPQQGALNTEAFF.

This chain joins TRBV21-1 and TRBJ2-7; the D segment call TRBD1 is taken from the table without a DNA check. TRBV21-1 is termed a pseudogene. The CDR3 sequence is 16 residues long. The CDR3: CASSDRTGLAAEGQYF. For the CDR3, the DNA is TGTGCCAGCAGCGATCGGACAGGGCTTGCTGCTGAAGGGCAGTACTTC.

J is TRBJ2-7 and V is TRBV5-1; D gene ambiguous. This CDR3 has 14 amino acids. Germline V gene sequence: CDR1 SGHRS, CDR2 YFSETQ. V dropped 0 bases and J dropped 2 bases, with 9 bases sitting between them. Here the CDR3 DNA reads TGCGCCAGCAGCTTGGGCCTCGCAACCTACGAGCAGTACTTC. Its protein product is CASSLGLATYEQYF. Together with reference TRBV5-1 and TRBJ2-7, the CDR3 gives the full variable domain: KAGVTQTPRYLIKTRGQQVTLSCSPISGHRSVSWYQQTPGQGLQFLFEYFSETQRNKGNFPGRFSGRQFSNSRSEMNVSTLELGDSALYLCASSLGLATYEQYFGPGTRLTVT.

CDR3 bases: TGTGCCAGCAGTCAGGGGGGGGCAGGGAATCAGCCCCAGCATTTT. It encodes CASSQGGAGNQPQHF. The chain combines TRBV28 with TRBJ1-5, with 7 positions matching TRBD1. Germline V gene sequence: CDR1 MDHEN, CDR2 SYDVKM. This CDR3 spans 15 amino acids. The junction had 8 bases not matched to a gene; V was cut back by 5 bases and J by 4 bases.

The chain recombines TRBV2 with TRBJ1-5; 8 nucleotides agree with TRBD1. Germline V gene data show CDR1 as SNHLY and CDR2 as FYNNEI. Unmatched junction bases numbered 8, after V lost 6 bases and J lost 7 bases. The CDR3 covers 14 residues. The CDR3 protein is CASRLDRAGQPQHF. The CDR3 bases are TGTGCCAGCAGACTGGACAGGGCGGGCCAGCCCCAGCATTTT.

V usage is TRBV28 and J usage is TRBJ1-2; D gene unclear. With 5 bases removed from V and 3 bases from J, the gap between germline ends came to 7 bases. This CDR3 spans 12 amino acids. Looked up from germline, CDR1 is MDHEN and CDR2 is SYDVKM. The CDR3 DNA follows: TGTGCCAGCAGTCCGCCGTACTATGGCTACACCTTC. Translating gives CASSPPYYGYTF.

CDR3 nucleotide sequence: TGTGCCAGCAGCTTAGTGACTAGCGGGAGAACAGATACGCAGTATTTT. This codes for CASSLVTSGRTDTQYF. V and J are TRBV11-2 and TRBJ2-3; 12 nucleotides align to TRBD2. This CDR3 is built from 16 residues. CDR1 and CDR2 from the germline V gene are SGHAT and FQNNGV. Losses at the gene ends were 1 base for V and 3 bases for J; bases not matched to a gene: 2. The full variable domain, rest sourced from reference TRBV11-2 and TRBJ2-3, is EAGVAQSPRYKIIEKRQSVAFWCNPISGHATLYWYQQILGQGPKLLIQFQNNGVVDDSQLPKDRFSAERLKGVDSTLKIQPAKLEDSAVYLCASSLVTSGRTDTQYFGPGTRLTVL.

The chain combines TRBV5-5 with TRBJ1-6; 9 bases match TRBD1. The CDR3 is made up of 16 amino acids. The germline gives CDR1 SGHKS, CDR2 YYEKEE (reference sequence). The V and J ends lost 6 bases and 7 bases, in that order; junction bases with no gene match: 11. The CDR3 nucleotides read TGTGCCAGCACCGACAACACAGGGGGCGGGAATTCACCCCTCCACTTT. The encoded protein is CASTDNTGGGNSPLHF.

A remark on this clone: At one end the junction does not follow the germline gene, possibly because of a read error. The CDR3 coding sequence is TGTGCTAGCAGCCCCGGACCCGGGGCCCAAGAGACCCAGTACTTC. The encoded protein is CASSPGPGAQETQYF. This chain uses TRBV7-7 with TRBJ2-5, with D possibly being TRBD1 or TRBD2 (5 bases each). The CDR3 covers 15 residues. CDR1 is SSHAT and CDR2 is FNYEAQ in the germline V gene (reference sequence).

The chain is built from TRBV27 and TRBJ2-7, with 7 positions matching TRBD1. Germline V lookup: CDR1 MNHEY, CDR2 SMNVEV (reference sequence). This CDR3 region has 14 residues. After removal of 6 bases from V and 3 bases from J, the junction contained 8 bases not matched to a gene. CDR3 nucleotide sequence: TGTGCCAGCAGAATACTGGGACAGAACTACGAGCAGTACTTC. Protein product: CASRILGQNYEQYF.

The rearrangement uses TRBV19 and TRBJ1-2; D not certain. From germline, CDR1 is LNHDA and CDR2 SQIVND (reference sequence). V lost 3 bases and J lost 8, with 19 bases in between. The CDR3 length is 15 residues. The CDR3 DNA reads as TGTGCCAGTAGTATGGTTGCCGGAGGAAGTGGGGGCTACACCTTC. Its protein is CASSMVAGGSGGYTF.

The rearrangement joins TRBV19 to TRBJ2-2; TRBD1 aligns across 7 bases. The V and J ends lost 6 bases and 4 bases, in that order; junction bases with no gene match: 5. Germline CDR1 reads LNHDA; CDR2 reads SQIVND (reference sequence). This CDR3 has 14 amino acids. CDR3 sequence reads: CASSLGQRTGELFF. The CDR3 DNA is TGTGCCAGTAGCCTGGGACAGCGCACCGGGGAGCTGTTTTTT.

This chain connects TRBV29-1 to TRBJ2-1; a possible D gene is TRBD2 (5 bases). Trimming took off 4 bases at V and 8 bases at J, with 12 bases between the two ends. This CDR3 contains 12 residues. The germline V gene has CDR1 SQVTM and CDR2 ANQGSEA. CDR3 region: CSVGLAGDEQFF. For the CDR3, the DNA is TGCAGCGTTGGGCTGGCCGGGGATGAGCAGTTCTTC.

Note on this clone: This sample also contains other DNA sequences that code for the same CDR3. CDR3 loop: CASSLTGLFTDTQYF. DNA for the CDR3: TGCGCCAGCAGCTTGACAGGACTATTCACAGATACGCAGTATTTT. The genes are TRBV5-1 and TRBJ2-3; the D gene is possibly TRBD2 (6 bases). Germline V CDR1 and CDR2: SGHRS, YFSETQ. The V end was cut by 1 base, the J end by 2 bases, with 11 bases between. The CDR3 covers 15 residues.

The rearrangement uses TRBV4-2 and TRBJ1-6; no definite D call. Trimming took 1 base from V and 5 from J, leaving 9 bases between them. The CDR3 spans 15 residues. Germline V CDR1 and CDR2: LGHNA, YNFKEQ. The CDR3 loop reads CASSQGASHNSPLHF. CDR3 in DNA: TGTGCCAGCAGCCAAGGAGCAAGCCATAATTCACCCCTCCACTTT.

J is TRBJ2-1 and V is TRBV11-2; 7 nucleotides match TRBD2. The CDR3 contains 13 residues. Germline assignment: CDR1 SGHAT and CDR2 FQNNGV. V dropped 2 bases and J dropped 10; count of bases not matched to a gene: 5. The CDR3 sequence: CASSLWGRAEQFF. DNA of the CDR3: TGTGCCAGCAGCTTATGGGGGAGGGCCGAGCAGTTCTTC.

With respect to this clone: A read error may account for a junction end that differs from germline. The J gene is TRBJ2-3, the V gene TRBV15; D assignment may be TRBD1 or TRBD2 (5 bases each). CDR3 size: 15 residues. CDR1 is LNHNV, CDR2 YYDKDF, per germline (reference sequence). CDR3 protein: CATSGERYGGDTQYF. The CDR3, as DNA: TGTGCCACCAGCGGAGAGAGGTATGGGGGAGATACGCAGTATTTT.

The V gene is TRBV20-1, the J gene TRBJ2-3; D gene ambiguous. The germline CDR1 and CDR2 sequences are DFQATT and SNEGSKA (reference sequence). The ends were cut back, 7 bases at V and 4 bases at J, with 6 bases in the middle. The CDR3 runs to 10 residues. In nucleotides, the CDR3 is TGCAGTGGGGTATCAGATACGCAGTATTTT. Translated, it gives CSGVSDTQYF.

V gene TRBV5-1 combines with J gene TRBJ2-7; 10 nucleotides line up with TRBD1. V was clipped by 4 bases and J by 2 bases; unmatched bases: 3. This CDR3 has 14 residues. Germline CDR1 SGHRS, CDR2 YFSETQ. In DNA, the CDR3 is TGCGCCAGCAGCGTCGGACAGGGGGCCTACGAGCAGTACTTC. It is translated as CASSVGQGAYEQYF.

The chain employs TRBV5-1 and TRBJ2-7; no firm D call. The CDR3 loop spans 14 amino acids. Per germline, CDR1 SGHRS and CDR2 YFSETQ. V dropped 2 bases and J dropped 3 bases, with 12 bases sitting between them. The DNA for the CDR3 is TGCGCCAGCAGCTTTGGTACTGGGGACTACGAGCAGTACTTC. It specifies CASSFGTGDYEQYF.